The 15 T cell receptor beta chains given below trace back to one sample, sequenced in a study of blood T cell repertoires in COVID-19. TCRdb keeps only in-frame clones here, not all; method: immunoSEQ multiplex PCR. The sample lists about 320,000 clones; roughly 90% were seen once. Sequenced material: PBMCs or T cells enriched from blood (not recorded which). These receptors were collected from a man in his sixties who had recovered from COVID-19.

The chain links TRBV30 to TRBJ2-7, with TRBD2 identical over 7 bases. The CDR3 length is 13 residues. The V and J ends lost 4 bases and 6 bases, in that order; junction bases with no gene match: 9. CDR1 and CDR2 from the germline V gene are GTSNPN and SVGIG (reference sequence). The CDR3 is CAWTLRGRGEQYF. CDR3 bases: TGTGCCTGGACCCTAAGAGGGAGGGGCGAGCAGTACTTC.

The chain is built from TRBV30 and TRBJ2-2, with 11 positions matching TRBD2. CDR1 is GTSNPN, CDR2 SVGIG, per germline (reference sequence). Trimming removed 1 base from V and 6 bases from J; junction bases left unmatched: 10. The CDR3 extends over 17 amino acids. The CDR3, as DNA: TGTGCCTGGAGTGGTGTAAATAGCGGGAGGGGTCCCGGGGAGCTGTTTTTT. Its protein is CAWSGVNSGRGPGELFF.

The rearrangement joins TRBV4-1 to TRBJ2-7; 7 nucleotides agree with TRBD2. Per germline, CDR1 MGHRA and CDR2 YSYEKL. The CDR3 totals 15 residues. Unmatched junction bases numbered 15, after V lost 8 bases and J lost 5 bases. The CDR3 loop reads CASSSPSGSPNEQYF. CDR3 DNA: TGCGCCAGCTCCAGCCCTAGCGGTAGCCCCAACGAGCAGTACTTC.

This chain links TRBV13 with TRBJ1-2; perhaps TRBD1 as D (6 bases). Trimming took 4 bases from V and 8 from J, leaving 20 bases between them. This CDR3 contains 15 residues. CDR1 PRHDT and CDR2 FYEKMQ come from the germline V gene (reference sequence). The CDR3, as DNA: TGTGCCAGCAGCTCATCCCAACAGGGCCGTAGGGGCTACACCTTC. Translation: CASSSSQQGRRGYTF.

This clone was recorded only once. The gene calls are TRBV6-6 and TRBJ1-1, with D perhaps matching TRBD1 (6 bases). Germline values: CDR1 MNHNY, CDR2 SVGAGI (reference sequence). The CDR3 consists of 14 residues. The ends were cut back, 5 bases at V and 3 bases at J, with 13 bases in the middle. CDR3 in DNA: TGTGCCAGCAGTCAACCGGACAGCTACACTGAAGCTTTCTTT. Protein: CASSQPDSYTEAFF.

The chain carries TRBV5-4 and TRBJ1-1; D is uncertain. The V end lost 4 bases, the J end lost 1 base, and 11 bases lay between the germline ends. Germline V lookup: CDR1 SGHNT, CDR2 YYREEE (reference sequence). The CDR3 runs 14 residues. In nucleotides, the CDR3 is TGTGCCAGCAGCGCCGCGGGTGGGAACACTGAAGCTTTCTTT. It translates to CASSAAGGNTEAFF. Full variable domain (missing parts from reference TRBV5-4 and TRBJ1-1): ETGVTQSPTHLIKTRGQQVTLRCSSQSGHNTVSWYQQALGQGPQFIFQYYREEENGRGNFPPRFSGLQFPNYSSELNVNALELDDSALYLCASSAAGGNTEAFFGQGTRLTVV.

The chain employs TRBV18 and TRBJ1-2; 8 bases align to TRBD1. The CDR3 is 14 residues long. With V trimmed by 2 bases and J by 7 bases, 6 bases remained unmatched. Germline values: CDR1 KGHSH, CDR2 LQKENI. The DNA of the CDR3 is TGTGCCAGCTCACCAGCAGGGGGCCTGGGTGGCTACACCTTC. Translated: CASSPAGGLGGYTF. Combining the CDR3 with reference TRBV18 and TRBJ1-2 gives the whole variable domain NAGVMQNPRHLVRRRGQEARLRCSPMKGHSHVYWYRQLPEEGLKFMVYLQKENIIDESGMPKERFSAEFPKEGPSILRIQQVVRGDSAAYFCASSPAGGLGGYTFGSGTRLTVV.

The CDR3 loop reads CATSDGSADTQYF. The CDR3, as DNA: TGTGCCACCAGTGATGGGAGCGCAGATACGCAGTATTTT. V gene TRBV24-1 combines with J gene TRBJ2-3; D is possibly TRBD2 (5 bases). V dropped 3 bases and J dropped 4 bases, with 7 bases sitting between them. Germline lookup yields CDR1 KGHDR and CDR2 SFDVKD. This CDR3 has 13 amino acids.

The chain couples TRBV9 to TRBJ2-3, with TRBD2 matching 9 bases. Trimming removed 2 bases from V and 8 bases from J; junction bases left unmatched: 9. The CDR3 is 15 residues long. In germline, CDR1 is SGDLS, CDR2 YYNGEE. The chain's CDR3 is CASSVGQTSGGTQYF. For the CDR3, the DNA is TGTGCCAGCAGCGTGGGACAGACTAGCGGCGGTACGCAGTATTTT.

The chain carries TRBV5-6 and TRBJ1-6; unclear D gene. CDR3 length equals 14 residues. CDR1 is SGHDT and CDR2 is YYEEEE in the germline V gene. V was shortened by 2 bases and J by 6 bases, with 9 bases between the two germline ends. The CDR3 bases are TGTGCCAGCAGCTTCGGGGTGGGTAATTCACCCCTCCACTTT. It translates to CASSFGVGNSPLHF.

This rearrangement joins TRBV7-9 to TRBJ2-1; 10 bases line up with TRBD2. Germline V gene data show CDR1 as SEHNR and CDR2 as FQNEAQ (reference sequence). J was trimmed by 9 bases and V by 3 bases; bases with no gene match: 11. This CDR3 has 16 amino acids. The CDR3, as DNA: TGTGCCAGCAGCTTTCTAGCGGGAGTCTGGGCGGGTGAGCAGTTCTTC. Its protein product is CASSFLAGVWAGEQFF.

The rearrangement joins TRBV11-2 to TRBJ2-7; 7 bases match TRBD1. This CDR3 region has 13 residues. V trimming: 6 bases; J trimming: 2 bases; junction bases outside the gene matches: 4. Germline V gives CDR1 SGHAT, CDR2 FQNNGV. Here the CDR3 reads CASRNRGTYEQYF. CDR3 nucleotide sequence: TGTGCCAGCAGGAACAGGGGAACCTACGAGCAGTACTTC. The complete variable domain, with remaining parts taken from reference TRBV11-2 and TRBJ2-7, reads EAGVAQSPRYKIIEKRQSVAFWCNPISGHATLYWYQQILGQGPKLLIQFQNNGVVDDSQLPKDRFSAERLKGVDSTLKIQPAKLEDSAVYLCASRNRGTYEQYFGPGTRLTVT.

The chain joins TRBV27 to TRBJ2-3; TRBD1 matches 7 bases. V lost 7 bases and J lost 0; bases outside the gene matches: 10. Germline lookup yields CDR1 MNHEY and CDR2 SMNVEV (reference sequence). This CDR3 is built from 16 residues. CDR3 residues: CASTEFGTDSTDTQYF. The CDR3 DNA reads TGTGCCAGCACCGAATTCGGGACAGACAGCACAGATACGCAGTATTTT.

A single count supports this clone. The rearrangement joins TRBV5-1 to TRBJ2-7; D may be TRBD1 (5 bases). The CDR3 totals 13 residues. V gave up 6 bases and J gave up 2 bases, with 12 bases separating them. Per germline, CDR1 SGHRS and CDR2 YFSETQ. The CDR3 spells CASKVTGAYEQYF. The CDR3 bases are TGCGCCAGCAAGGTAACAGGAGCCTACGAGCAGTACTTC.

The chain recombines TRBV11-2 with TRBJ2-1; 10 nucleotides match TRBD2. With V trimmed by 1 base and J by 4 bases, 7 bases remained unmatched. Looked up from germline, CDR1 is SGHAT and CDR2 is FQNNGV. This CDR3 is built from 17 residues. The CDR3 region has the DNA TGTGCCAGCAGCTTAGTAGCGGGAGGCCGCCCATACAATGAGCAGTTCTTC. Its protein is CASSLVAGGRPYNEQFF.